This note documents a single TCR beta chain sequence. The antigen is undetermined. The sample belongs to a study of OX40 agonist ivuxolimab in advanced cancers. Generated by immunoSEQ multiplex PCR, the TCRdb table keeps only in-frame clones and is missing some. The table shows around 78,000 clones, with 81% occurring only once. Germline V lookup: CDR1 SGDLS, CDR2 YYNGEE. Trimming took off 0 bases at V and 2 bases at J, with 7 bases between the two ends. The CDR3 is made up of 14 amino acids. General study points: Averaged across samples, CD8+ T cells carried more expanded clones than CD4+ did.

The chain links TRBV9 to TRBJ2-3; a possible D gene is TRBD2 (5 bases). The sequences come from CD4+ or CD8+ T cells sorted from blood, collected in a trial of the OX40 agonist ivuxolimab. This TCR was recovered from an adult with an advanced solid tumor such as melanoma, head and neck, liver or kidney cancer. The CDR3 region is CASSVGGSTDTQYF. In DNA form, the CDR3 reads TGTGCCAGCAGCGTAGGAGGGTCCACAGATACGCAGTATTTT. The whole variable domain, remainder taken from reference TRBV9 and TRBJ2-3, is DSGVTQTPKHLITATGQRVTLRCSPRSGDLSVYWYQQSLDQGLQFLIQYYNGEERAKGNILERFSAQQFPDLHSELNLSSLELGDSALYFCASSVGGSTDTQYFGPGTRLTVL.